What follows describes a single T cell receptor (beta chain). Source study methods: Nucleated cell counts were estimated from reference gene primer amplification. TCRdb keeps only in-frame clones here, not all; method: immunoSEQ multiplex PCR. Clonal size and the V and J genes are those of that table, whereas D and trimming came from the DNA. The repertoire holds more than 250,000 clones, around 88% seen once, with around 1.3% in the top ten. Germline V gene sequence: CDR1 KGHSH, CDR2 LQKENI. The CDR3 is made up of 14 amino acids. V lost 4 bases to trimming and J lost 6 bases, with 16 bases between them. This entry comes from a study of blood T cell repertoires in COVID-19.

What was sequenced was PBMCs or T cells enriched from blood (not recorded which). The chain uses TRBV18 and TRBJ2-7, with D possibly being TRBD2 (6 bases). The clonotype originates from a woman aged 35 to 49 with acute COVID-19. The chain's CDR3 is CASSLAARESEQYF. Written as DNA, the CDR3 is TGTGCCAGCTCACTAGCGGCCCGGGAAAGCGAGCAGTACTTC.